What follows are 7 T cell receptor beta chains derived from one specimen sequenced in a study of regulatory T cells in long-lasting Graves disease. Combining iRepertoire HTBI primers with Arm-PCR of CDR3 regions, the authors built TCR beta libraries. In TCRdb, the multiplex PCR reads were re-called with MiXCR into one record per CDR3 protein. The sample shows 350,000 to 450,000 distinct CDR3 sequences, around 15% of them seen only once. Time point here: newly diagnosed GD, antithyroid drugs for less than 3 months. The TCR library was prepared using RNA isolated from PBMCs. These data were likewise used in another study, on T cells in Graves' hyperthyroidism and ophthalmopathy.

This material consisted of peripheral blood mononuclear cells (PBMCs), taken at new diagnosis, from a patient treated with antithyroid drugs. These receptors were taken from a man aged 35 to 55 with Graves disease.

The rearrangement links TRBV20-1 to TRBJ1-5, with 9 bases identical to TRBD1. CDR1 is DFQATT, CDR2 SNEGSKA, per germline (reference sequence). Trimming removed 1 base from V and 3 bases from J; junction bases left unmatched: 13. The CDR3 has 18 residues. The CDR3 loop is CSARGLWAGQGSNQPQHF. CDR3 nucleotide sequence: TGCAGTGCTAGAGGTCTTTGGGCTGGACAGGGGTCCAATCAGCCCCAGCATTTT.

This clonotype was detected ten times or more. Here the CDR3 reads CATNNLDRGLSGANVLTF. CDR3 DNA: TGTGCCACCAACAACCTGGACAGGGGGCTTTCTGGGGCCAACGTCCTGACTTTC. V usage is TRBV28 and J usage is TRBJ2-6; 11 nucleotides match TRBD1. Germline V gene data show CDR1 as MDHEN and CDR2 as SYDVKM. J lost 1 base, V lost 10 bases, and 12 bases had no gene match. The CDR3 covers 18 residues. Full variable domain (outside the CDR3, taken from reference TRBV28 and TRBJ2-6): DVKVTQSSRYLVKRTGEKVFLECVQDMDHENMFWYRQDPGLGLRLIYFSYDVKMKEKGDIPEGYSVSREKKERFSLILESASTNQTSMYLCATNNLDRGLSGANVLTFGAGSRLTVL.

The genes are TRBV18 and TRBJ2-6, with D hard to call. V lost 2 bases and J lost 1, with 3 bases in between. This CDR3 spans 14 amino acids. Germline-derived CDR1 and CDR2 are KGHSH and LQKENI. CDR3 amino acids: CASSPESGANVLTF. The CDR3 DNA reads as TGTGCCAGCTCACCAGAGTCTGGGGCCAACGTCCTGACTTTC.

This clonotype was seen at least ten times. The chain joins TRBV7-2 to TRBJ2-3, with TRBD2 identical over 9 bases. The V gene's germline CDR1 is SGHTA and CDR2 FQGNSA. V lost 7 bases and J lost 1; bases outside the gene matches: 6. This CDR3 region has 15 residues. The CDR3 protein is CASTGVAGGTDTQYF. The CDR3, as DNA: TGTGCCAGCACCGGGGTAGCGGGGGGCACAGATACGCAGTATTTT.

The V gene is TRBV20-1, the J gene TRBJ2-3; D gene unclear. The CDR3 loop spans 13 amino acids. V lost 6 bases and J 2 bases, leaving 12 bases between the germline ends. CDR1 and CDR2 from the germline V gene are DFQATT and SNEGSKA (reference sequence). CDR3 DNA sequence: TGCAGTGCCCCCCGAGGAATCACAGATACGCAGTATTTT. This gives the protein CSAPRGITDTQYF.

This clonotype was detected a few times. The chain uses TRBV5-1 and TRBJ2-5, with 8 bases lining up with TRBD2. Germline V lookup: CDR1 SGHRS, CDR2 YFSETQ. V was pared by 1 base and J by 4 bases, with 3 bases of the junction left unmatched. The CDR3 sequence is 14 residues long. This chain's CDR3 is CASSLYAGGETQYF. The CDR3 DNA reads as TGCGCCAGCAGCTTGTATGCGGGGGGAGAGACCCAGTACTTC.

The sample holds many counts of this clonotype. The J gene is TRBJ1-4, the V gene TRBV3-1; TRBD1 might be the D (6 bases). CDR1 and CDR2 (germline): LGHDT, YNNKEL (reference sequence). Between the trimmed V and J ends, which lost 4 bases and 7 bases, there was a span of 13 bases. The CDR3 consists of 14 residues. The DNA for the CDR3 is TGTGCCAGCAGCCCATCGGGGGGCGGTGAAAAACTGTTTTTT. It codes for CASSPSGGGEKLFF.